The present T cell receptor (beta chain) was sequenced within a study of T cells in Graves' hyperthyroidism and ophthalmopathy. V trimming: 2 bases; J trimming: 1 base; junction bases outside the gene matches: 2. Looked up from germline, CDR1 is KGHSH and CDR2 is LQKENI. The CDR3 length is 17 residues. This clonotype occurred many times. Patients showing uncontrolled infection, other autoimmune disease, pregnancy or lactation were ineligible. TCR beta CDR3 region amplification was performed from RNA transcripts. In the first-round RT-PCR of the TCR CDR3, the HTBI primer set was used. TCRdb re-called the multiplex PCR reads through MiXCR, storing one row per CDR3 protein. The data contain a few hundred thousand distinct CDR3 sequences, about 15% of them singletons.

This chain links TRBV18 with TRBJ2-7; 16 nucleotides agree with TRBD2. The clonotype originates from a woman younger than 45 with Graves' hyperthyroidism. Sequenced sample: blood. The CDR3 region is CASSPGTSGRASYEQYF. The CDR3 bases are TGTGCCAGCTCACCAGGGACTAGCGGGAGGGCATCCTACGAGCAGTACTTC.